This T cell receptor (beta chain) originates from a study of graft-versus-host responses after intestinal transplantation. Study background: Recipients obtained multivisceral, liver-intestinal, or isolated intestinal transplants. The recipients all started with anti-thymocyte globulin induction and then took tacrolimus and steroids for 2 to 3 years.

The data were produced by immunoSEQ multiplex PCR, yet TCRdb's version contains in-frame clones alone and is incomplete. This sample has about 1,900 clones, with 65% to 90% found just once. As to this clone: No antigen is known for it. The sample carries other DNA sequences with the same CDR3.

Graft tissue was processed to release intraepithelial and lamina propria lymphocytes. Study-level results: Peak GvH clone levels in circulation were associated with early post-transplant HvG declines. GvH clones occurred in recipient marrow; some first appeared in ileum or blood.

V was pared by 0 bases and J by 5 bases, with 11 bases between. This CDR3 region has 15 residues. Germline CDR1 is MNHEY and CDR2 is SVGAGI. This TCR came from a human patient who received an intestinal transplant, so some T cells may come from the graft donor. The genes are TRBV6-5 and TRBJ2-1; D is perhaps TRBD2 (7 bases). The sample here was ileum tissue, taken 55 to 60 days after intestinal transplant. In DNA form, the CDR3 reads TGTGCCAGCAGTTACTCGGGGGGGCCGAACAATGAGCAGTTCTTC. Translated, it gives CASSYSGGPNNEQFF.